These T cell receptor beta chains were read from a single sample in a study of CD8+CD57+ T cells in acquired aplastic anemia. TCRdb recomputed calls from the reads with MiXCR, one row per CDR3 protein. The profile shows 200,000 to 250,000 distinct CDR3 sequences, more than 40% of them singletons. The sequenced sample consisted of sorted CD4+, CD8+, or CD8+CD57+ T cells (not recorded which) from PBMCs. The receptors come from a human donor with aplastic anemia. CDR3s include the opening cysteine and the closing phenylalanine or tryptophan. Fields, in order: clone size, V gene, CDR3 protein. Some rows have no size entry. The others give once, few or many, or a class for an expanded clone.

>once|TRBV9
CASSEAIIAASYNEQFF
>.|TRBV10-3
CAIHGQGSYEQYF
>many|TRBV6-4
CASSDGTSGGAEQFF
>.|TRBV27
CASRGETYEQYF
>.|TRBV25-1
CASGPGTAHNYGYTF
>.|TRBV7-8
CASSPEEGDLNTEAFF
>many|TRBV20-1
CSARGPGLSFSTDTQYF
>many|TRBV20-1
CSASADRVDYTF
>many|TRBV6-5
CASSYGFNTEAFF
>.|TRBV19
CASSSLAGTDYNEQFF
>.|TRBV19
CASSKTAYQPQHF
>many|TRBV10-3
CAISVGGGDYTF
>.|TRBV20-1
CSARGPGRELETQYF
>many|TRBV5-5
CASSLTATPNTGELFF
>.|TRBV7-9
CASSLRGSDEQYF
>many|TRBV7-2
CASRLGLAGSDEQFF
>few|TRBV4-1
CASSQIDIPRTEAFF
>many|TRBV20-1
CSARRLRNTEAFF
>.|TRBV7-8
CASSPPGLAGLTDTQYF
>many|TRBV19
CASKGFSRDLNEQFF
>.|TRBV29-1
CSALDGSYGYTF
>once|TRBV7-9
CASSEQGSDQPQHF